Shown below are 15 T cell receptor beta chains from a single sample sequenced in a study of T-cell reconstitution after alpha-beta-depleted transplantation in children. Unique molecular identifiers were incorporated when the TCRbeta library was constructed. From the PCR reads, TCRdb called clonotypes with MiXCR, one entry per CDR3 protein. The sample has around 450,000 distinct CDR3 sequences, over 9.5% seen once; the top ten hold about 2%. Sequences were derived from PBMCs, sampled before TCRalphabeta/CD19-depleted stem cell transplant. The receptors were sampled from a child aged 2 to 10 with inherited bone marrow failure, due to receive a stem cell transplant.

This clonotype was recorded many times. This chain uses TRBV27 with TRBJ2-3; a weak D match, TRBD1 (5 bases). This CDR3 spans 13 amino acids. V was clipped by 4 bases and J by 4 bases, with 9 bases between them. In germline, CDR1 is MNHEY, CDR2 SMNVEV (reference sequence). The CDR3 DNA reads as TGTGCCAGCAGTTACAGGTTACCAGATACGCAGTATTTT. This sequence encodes CASSYRLPDTQYF.

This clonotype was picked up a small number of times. The CDR3 DNA reads TGTGCCAGCAGTTCTGGAGACAGGGTGAACGAGCAGTACTTC. Translated: CASSSGDRVNEQYF. The chain joins TRBV6-5 to TRBJ2-7; 7 nucleotides align to TRBD1. The V and J ends lost 4 bases and 5 bases, in that order; junction bases with no gene match: 8. The CDR3 totals 14 residues. Per the germline V gene, CDR1 is MNHEY and CDR2 is SVGAGI.

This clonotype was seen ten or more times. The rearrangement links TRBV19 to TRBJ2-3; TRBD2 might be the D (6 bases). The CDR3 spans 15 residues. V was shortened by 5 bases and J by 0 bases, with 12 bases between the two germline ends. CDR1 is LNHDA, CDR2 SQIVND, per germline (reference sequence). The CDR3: CASSSGDPSTDTQYF. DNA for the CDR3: TGTGCCAGTAGTTCGGGAGATCCTAGCACAGATACGCAGTATTTT.

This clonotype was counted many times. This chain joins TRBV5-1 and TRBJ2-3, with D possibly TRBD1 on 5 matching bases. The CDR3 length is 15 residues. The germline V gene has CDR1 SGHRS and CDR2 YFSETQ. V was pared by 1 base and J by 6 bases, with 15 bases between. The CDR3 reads CASSLITGPGDTQYF. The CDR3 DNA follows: TGCGCCAGCAGCTTGATAACAGGTCCCGGGGATACGCAGTATTTT.

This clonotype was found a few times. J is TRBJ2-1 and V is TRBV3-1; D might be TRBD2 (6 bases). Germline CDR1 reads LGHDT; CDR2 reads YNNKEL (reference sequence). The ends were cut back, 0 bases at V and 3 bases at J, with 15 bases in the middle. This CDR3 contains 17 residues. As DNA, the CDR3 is TGTGCCAGCAGCCAAGATATCCTATACGGGAGCTACAATGAGCAGTTCTTC. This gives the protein CASSQDILYGSYNEQFF.

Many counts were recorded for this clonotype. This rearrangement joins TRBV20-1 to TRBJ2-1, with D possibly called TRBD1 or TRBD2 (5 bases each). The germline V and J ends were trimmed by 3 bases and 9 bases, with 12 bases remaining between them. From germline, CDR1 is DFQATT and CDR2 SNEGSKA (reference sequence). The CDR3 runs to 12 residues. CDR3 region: CSARRQRSEQFF. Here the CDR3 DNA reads TGCAGTGCTAGGAGACAGCGGAGTGAGCAGTTCTTC.

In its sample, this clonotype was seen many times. DNA of the CDR3: TGTGCCAGCAGTTTAAGAGGGGGATTGAACACTGAAGCTTTCTTT. This sequence encodes CASSLRGGLNTEAFF. The gene calls are TRBV12-3 or TRBV12-4 and TRBJ1-1; perhaps TRBD1 as D (6 bases). V lost 2 bases and J 0 bases, leaving 10 bases between the germline ends. The CDR3 totals 15 residues.

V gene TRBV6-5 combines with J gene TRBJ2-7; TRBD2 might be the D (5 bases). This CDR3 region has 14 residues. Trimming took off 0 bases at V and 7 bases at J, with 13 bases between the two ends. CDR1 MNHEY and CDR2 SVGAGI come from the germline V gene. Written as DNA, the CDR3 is TGTGCCAGCAGTTACTCGATTTTTGAGCGGGAGCAGTACTTC. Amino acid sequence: CASSYSIFEREQYF.

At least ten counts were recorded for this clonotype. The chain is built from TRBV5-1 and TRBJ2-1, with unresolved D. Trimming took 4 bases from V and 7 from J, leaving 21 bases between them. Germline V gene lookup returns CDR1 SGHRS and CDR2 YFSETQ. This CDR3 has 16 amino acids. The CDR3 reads CASSPPRGTSLNEQFF. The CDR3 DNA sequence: TGCGCCAGCAGCCCCCCCAGAGGTACCTCCTTGAATGAGCAGTTCTTC.

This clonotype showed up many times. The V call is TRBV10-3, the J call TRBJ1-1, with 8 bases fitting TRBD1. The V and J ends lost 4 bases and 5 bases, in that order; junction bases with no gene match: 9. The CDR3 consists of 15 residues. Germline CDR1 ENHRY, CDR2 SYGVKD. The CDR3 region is CAISAQGAGGTEAFF. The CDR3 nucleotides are TGTGCCATCAGTGCGCAGGGGGCGGGAGGAACTGAAGCTTTCTTT.

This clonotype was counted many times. As DNA, the CDR3 is TGCAGTGCCAAACAAGGGTTTAAGGGCACCGGGGAGCTGTTTTTT. Its translation: CSAKQGFKGTGELFF. The genes are TRBV20-1 and TRBJ2-2, with no clear D. Trimming took off 6 bases at V and 4 bases at J, with 18 bases between the two ends. The length of the CDR3 is 15 residues. Germline assignment: CDR1 DFQATT and CDR2 SNEGSKA (reference sequence).

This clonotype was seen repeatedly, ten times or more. Here the CDR3 DNA reads TGCAGTGCTAGAGTTTCGACGGGCACACCCTACAATGAGCAGTTCTTC. Its protein product is CSARVSTGTPYNEQFF. The V gene is TRBV20-1, the J gene TRBJ2-1; no reliable D call. The CDR3 loop spans 16 amino acids. Trimming removed 1 base from V and 2 bases from J, with 15 bases in between. CDR1 DFQATT and CDR2 SNEGSKA come from the germline V gene (reference sequence).

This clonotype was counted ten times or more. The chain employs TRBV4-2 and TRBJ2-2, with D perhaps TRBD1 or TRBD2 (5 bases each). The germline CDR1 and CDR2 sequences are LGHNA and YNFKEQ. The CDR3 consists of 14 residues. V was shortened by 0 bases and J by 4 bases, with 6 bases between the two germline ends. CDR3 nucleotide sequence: TGTGCCAGCAGCCAAGAGGGACCCACCGGGGAGCTGTTTTTT. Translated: CASSQEGPTGELFF.

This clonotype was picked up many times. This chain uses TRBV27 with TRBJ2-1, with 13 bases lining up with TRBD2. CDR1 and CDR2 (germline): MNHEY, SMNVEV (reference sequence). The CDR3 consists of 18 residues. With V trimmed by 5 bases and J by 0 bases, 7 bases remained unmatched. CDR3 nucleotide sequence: TGTGCCAGCAGTACCGGGACTAGCGGGAAGGGCTCCTACAATGAGCAGTTCTTC. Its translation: CASSTGTSGKGSYNEQFF.

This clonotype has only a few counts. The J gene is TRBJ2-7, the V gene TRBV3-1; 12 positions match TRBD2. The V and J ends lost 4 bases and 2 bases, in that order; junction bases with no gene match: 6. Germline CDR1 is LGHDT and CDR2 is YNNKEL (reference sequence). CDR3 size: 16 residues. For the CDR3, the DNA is TGTGCCAGCAGCCCACGACTAGCGGGAGCCCCCTACGAGCAGTACTTC. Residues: CASSPRLAGAPYEQYF.